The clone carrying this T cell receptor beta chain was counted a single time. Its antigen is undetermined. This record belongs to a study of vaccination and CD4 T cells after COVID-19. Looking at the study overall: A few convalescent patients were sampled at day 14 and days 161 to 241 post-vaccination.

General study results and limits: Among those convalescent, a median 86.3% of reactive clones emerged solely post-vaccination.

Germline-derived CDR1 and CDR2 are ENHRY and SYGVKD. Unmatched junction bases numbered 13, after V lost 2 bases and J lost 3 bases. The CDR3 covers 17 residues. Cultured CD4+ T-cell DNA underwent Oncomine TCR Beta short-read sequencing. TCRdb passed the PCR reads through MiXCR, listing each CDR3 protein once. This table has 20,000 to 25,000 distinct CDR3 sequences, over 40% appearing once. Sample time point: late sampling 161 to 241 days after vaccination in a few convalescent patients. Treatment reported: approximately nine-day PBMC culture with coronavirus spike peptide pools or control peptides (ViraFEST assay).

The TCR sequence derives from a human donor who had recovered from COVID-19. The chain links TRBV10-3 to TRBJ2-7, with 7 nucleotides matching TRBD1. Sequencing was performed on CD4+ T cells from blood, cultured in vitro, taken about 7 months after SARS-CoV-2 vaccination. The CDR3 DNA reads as TGTGCCATCAGTGAGCCCAGACAGGGCAGCGCCTTCTACGAGCAGTACTTC. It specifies CAISEPRQGSAFYEQYF.